These 13 T cell receptor beta chains originate from one sample sequenced in a study of cytomegalovirus exposure and HLA in healthy donors. The PCR had 60 Vbeta and 13 Jbeta primers. The table came from immunoSEQ multiplex PCR; TCRdb's copy has only in-frame clones and leaves some out. The sample includes 200,000 to 300,000 clones, around four fifths of them seen just once. The sequencing sample was made of PBMCs. Receptors originate from a boy younger than 18 in good health and CMV-seronegative.

The CDR3 is CASSQLGTGIGEYNSPLHF. The CDR3 region has the DNA TGTGCCAGCAGCCAATTGGGGACAGGGATAGGGGAATATAATTCACCCCTCCACTTT. The V gene is TRBV4-2, the J gene TRBJ1-6; 9 bases are a match to TRBD1. Germline-derived CDR1 and CDR2 are LGHNA and YNFKEQ. This CDR3 comprises 19 residues. V lost 2 bases and J lost 4; bases outside the gene matches: 12.

The chain is built from TRBV7-2 and TRBJ2-3; TRBD2 is a possible D gene (6 bases). Germline V gene data show CDR1 as SGHTA and CDR2 as FQGNSA. Trimming removed 5 bases from V and 2 bases from J, with 14 bases in between. This CDR3 is built from 15 residues. The CDR3 DNA sequence: TGTGCCAGCAGCGTCCGGGGGATTTACACAGATACGCAGTATTTT. It specifies CASSVRGIYTDTQYF.

The chain joins TRBV19 to TRBJ2-3; tentatively, D is TRBD1 (5 bases). Trimming shortened V by 5 bases and J by 0 bases, and 9 bases separated the two germline ends. CDR1 and CDR2 (germline): LNHDA, SQIVND (reference sequence). This CDR3 comprises 14 residues. Written as DNA, the CDR3 is TGTGCCAGTAGTCATGACAGTAGCACAGATACGCAGTATTTT. Protein sequence: CASSHDSSTDTQYF. Looking up the rest from reference TRBV19 and TRBJ2-3 gives the full variable domain: DGGITQSPKYLFRKEGQNVTLSCEQNLNHDAMYWYRQDPGQGLRLIYYSQIVNDFQKGDIAEGYSVSREKKESFPLTVTSAQKNPTAFYLCASSHDSSTDTQYFGPGTRLTVL.

This chain links TRBV25-1 with TRBJ2-1, with unresolved D. Trimming cost V 0 bases and J 8 bases, with 5 bases left between them. The V gene's germline CDR1 is MGHDK and CDR2 SYGVNS. This CDR3 comprises 12 residues. The CDR3 DNA reads TGTGCCAGCAGTGAATATCAGGATGAGCAGTTCTTC. It codes for CASSEYQDEQFF.

The chain uses TRBV11-2 and TRBJ1-5; TRBD1 might be the D (6 bases). V dropped 5 bases and J dropped 2 bases, with 13 bases sitting between them. The CDR3 has 15 residues. In germline, CDR1 is SGHAT, CDR2 FQNNGV. The DNA of the CDR3 is TGTGCCAGCAGCCTAGGAGCAGGGGGCAATCAGCCCCAGCATTTT. Translating gives CASSLGAGGNQPQHF.

This sequence joins TRBV7-9 and TRBJ1-3; 8 bases line up with TRBD1. J lost 4 bases, V lost 4 bases, and 12 bases had no gene match. Germline-derived CDR1 and CDR2 are SEHNR and FQNEAQ (reference sequence). CDR3 length: 17 amino acids. The CDR3 loop reads CASSWSGQGSGGNTIYF. For the CDR3, the DNA is TGTGCCAGCAGCTGGTCAGGACAGGGCTCGGGAGGAAACACCATATATTTT.

This clone was counted once. CDR3 nucleotides: TGTGCCTGGAGGCAGACTAGCACAGATACGCAGTATTTT. Translating it yields CAWRQTSTDTQYF. The chain uses TRBV30 and TRBJ2-3; D call uncertain. The CDR3 runs 13 residues. V lost 3 bases and J lost 0, with 7 bases in between. Germline CDR1 GTSNPN, CDR2 SVGIG (reference sequence).

The J gene is TRBJ1-3, the V gene TRBV7-9; 9 bases are a match to TRBD1. The CDR3 consists of 16 residues. J was trimmed by 1 base and V by 6 bases; bases with no gene match: 7. Germline-derived CDR1 and CDR2 are SEHNR and FQNEAQ (reference sequence). CDR3: CASRRDRASSGNTIYF. CDR3 in DNA: TGTGCCAGCAGAAGGGACAGGGCGTCTTCTGGAAACACCATATATTTT.

This clone was counted only a few times. CDR3 DNA sequence: TGTGCCAGCAGTCCTGCCACGGGGGAGCAGTACTTC. This translates into CASSPATGEQYF. The V gene is TRBV6-5, the J gene TRBJ2-7, with TRBD2 as a possible D gene (5 bases). Germline V gene sequence: CDR1 MNHEY, CDR2 SVGAGI. The CDR3 runs 12 residues. V shed 5 bases and J shed 7 bases, with 12 bases lying between them.

This chain links TRBV6-1 with TRBJ2-3, with TRBD2 as a possible D gene (6 bases). The CDR3 length is 14 residues. Germline lookup yields CDR1 MNHNS and CDR2 SASEGT. V gave up 1 base and J gave up 7 bases, with 12 bases separating them. The CDR3 loop is CASSEVRGTYTQYF. The CDR3 DNA is TGTGCCAGCAGTGAAGTGCGTGGGACTTATACGCAGTATTTT.

The V and J genes are TRBV9 and TRBJ2-1; 8 nucleotides agree with TRBD2. The V segment lost 4 bases and the J segment 0 bases; nucleotides outside the gene matches: 6. The length of the CDR3 is 16 residues. Germline lookup yields CDR1 SGDLS and CDR2 YYNGEE. This CDR3 reads CASSPRRGASYNEQFF. CDR3 sequence (DNA): TGTGCCAGCAGCCCGAGGCGGGGGGCCTCCTACAATGAGCAGTTCTTC. Full variable domain (missing parts from reference TRBV9 and TRBJ2-1): DSGVTQTPKHLITATGQRVTLRCSPRSGDLSVYWYQQSLDQGLQFLIQYYNGEERAKGNILERFSAQQFPDLHSELNLSSLELGDSALYFCASSPRRGASYNEQFFGPGTRLTVL.

The J gene is TRBJ2-4, the V gene TRBV6-1, with D maybe TRBD1 (5 bases). V was clipped by 2 bases and J by 8 bases, with 10 bases between them. Germline CDR1 reads MNHNS; CDR2 reads SASEGT. CDR3 length equals 13 residues. The CDR3 DNA reads as TGTGCCAGCAGTGAACAGGGAAGGGACATTCAGTACTTC. Translation gives CASSEQGRDIQYF.

This chain joins TRBV12-1 and TRBJ2-5; TRBD1, the D gene given by the table, was not confirmed from the DNA. TRBV12-1 is described as a pseudogene. This CDR3 is 19 amino acids long. CDR3 DNA sequence: TGTGCCAGCAGCCTCCAATCTCCCGTGGACAGGGGGTTTTGGGAGACCCAGTACTTC. Protein sequence: CASSLQSPVDRGFWETQYF.